The rows below give T cell receptor beta chains drawn from one sample of a study of T cell responses to AZD1222 COVID-19 vaccine. The table came from immunoSEQ multiplex PCR; TCRdb's copy has only in-frame clones and leaves some out. The table shows some 150,000 clones, with more than 80% occurring only once. The sequenced sample was peripheral blood, obtained on day 0 of AZD1222 vaccination. The origin of the receptors is an adult in good health. Each CDR3 is given with its conserved first and last residue. A D gene is named only where the DNA matches it firmly. Rows may omit the clone size; those that give it use once, few, many or a size class.

clone_size	j_call	v_call	d_call	cdr3_nt	cdr3_aa
once	TRBJ1-1	TRBV5-8	.	TGTGCCAGCAGCTTGCCCGCCTGGCACACTGAAGCTTTCTTT	CASSLPAWHTEAFF
.	TRBJ2-4	TRBV5-8	.	TGTGCCAGCAGTCTCGACCCCTCGGGCAAAAACATTCAGTACTTC	CASSLDPSGKNIQYF
.	TRBJ2-7	TRBV6-5	TRBD2	TGTGCCAGCAGTTACGGGACTAGCGGCTACGAGCAGTACTTC	CASSYGTSGYEQYF
.	TRBJ1-4	TRBV10-3	.	TGTGCCATCAGTGAGGCCAGCCTTGCAACTAATGAAAAACTGTTTTTT	CAISEASLATNEKLFF
.	TRBJ2-7	TRBV18	TRBD1	TGTGCCAGCTCACCACAAAAGTTCGGGACAGGGAACTACGAGCAGTACTTC	CASSPQKFGTGNYEQYF
.	TRBJ1-5	TRBV12-5	.	TGTGCTAGTGGTTTAGGCAGGGGCAATCAGCCCCAGCATTTT	CASGLGRGNQPQHF
.	TRBJ1-4	TRBV3-1/TRBV3-2	.	TGTGCCAGCAGCCTTCTATCGGGATTAGAAGAAAAACTGTTTTTT	CASSLLSGLEEKLFF
.	TRBJ1-4	TRBV4-2	TRBD1	TGTGCCAGCAGCCCGAGGGACAGCTCTAATGAAAAACTGTTTTTT	CASSPRDSSNEKLFF
once	TRBJ2-1	TRBV19	.	TGTGCCAGTAGCCCAAGGGCCGCAAATGAGCAGTTCTTC	CASSPRAANEQFF
few	TRBJ2-7	TRBV27	TRBD1	TGTGCCAGCAGTCTCTTACCGGGACAGGGTTCCTACGAGCAGTACTTC	CASSLLPGQGSYEQYF
.	TRBJ2-1	TRBV7-6	TRBD1	TGTGCCAGCAGCTTAGCCAGACCTAGACAGGGGAATTCGAGTGAGCAGTTCTTC	CASSLARPRQGNSSEQFF
.	TRBJ1-2	TRBV5-5	.	TGTGCCAGCAGCCCGGCCGGGGAAGCCCCAAACTATGGCTACACCTTC	CASSPAGEAPNYGYTF
.	TRBJ2-1	TRBV12-3/TRBV12-4	TRBD1	TGTGCCAGCAGTATGACAGGGGATGAGCAGTTCTTC	CASSMTGDEQFF
.	TRBJ2-7	TRBV12-3/TRBV12-4	.	TGTGCCAGCAGTAGGCTGTCCTACGAGCAGTACTTC	CASSRLSYEQYF
.	TRBJ2-3	TRBV6-5	TRBD2	TGTGCCAGCAGTTACTCGCCCGGCGGGAGGTCTGATACGCAGTATTTT	CASSYSPGGRSDTQYF
.	TRBJ1-6	TRBV10-1	.	TGCGCCAGCAGTGAAGGGCGGGATAATTCACCCCTCCACTTT	CASSEGRDNSPLHF
.	TRBJ2-7	TRBV5-4	.	TGTGCCAGCAGCTTGGATGTGGGGCCGTCGCCCTACGAGCAGTACTTC	CASSLDVGPSPYEQYF
.	TRBJ2-7	TRBV3-1/TRBV3-2	TRBD1	TGTGCCAGCAGCCAAGTGGGGACAGGAGCTACCTACGAGCAGTACTTC	CASSQVGTGATYEQYF
.	TRBJ1-3	TRBV7-6	TRBD1	TGTGCCAGCAGCCCCCTACAGGGGGCTGGAAACACCATATATTTT	CASSPLQGAGNTIYF
.	TRBJ1-4	TRBV4-2	TRBD1	TGTGCCAGCAGCCAAGATCTCGTGGCCAGGGGGCAAGAAAAACTGTTTTTT	CASSQDLVARGQEKLFF
.	TRBJ2-1	TRBV18	.	TGTGCCAGCTCACCACCCTCCGGCAGGGGCGATGAGCAGTTCTTC	CASSPPSGRGDEQFF
.	TRBJ2-5	TRBV2	TRBD1	TGTGCCAGCAGCGAGACAGGGGACGAGACCCAGTACTTC	CASSETGDETQYF
.	TRBJ2-7	TRBV12-5	.	TGTGCTAGTGGTTCCGCCGGGGGAAGGGATTCCTACGAGCAGTACTTC	CASGSAGGRDSYEQYF
.	TRBJ1-1	TRBV10-3	.	TGTGCCATCAGTTCGGCTAGTCGGGCTGAAGCTTTCTTT	CAISSASRAEAFF
.	TRBJ1-1	TRBV5-4	TRBD1	TGTGCCAGCACCCAAGGCCGGACAGGGGGGACTGAAGCTTTCTTT	CASTQGRTGGTEAFF